Sequencing of this TCR beta chain was carried out in a study of OX40 agonist ivuxolimab in advanced cancers. On the study more broadly: Dosing consisted of intravenous ivuxolimab at 0.01 to 10 mg/kg every 2 weeks. Study outcomes and limitations: At 0.1 to 3.0 mg/kg, CD4+ and CD8+ blood T cells expanded clonally by week 6. Some patients without response likewise showed low normalized clonal expansion.

Libraries were prepared by immunoSEQ multiplex PCR; TCRdb keeps only in-frame clonotypes and omits some of them. The sample lists around 62,000 clones; around nine tenths were seen once. To note about this clone: The antigen is unknown.

The ends were cut back, 2 bases at V and 0 bases at J, with 6 bases in the middle. Germline V gives CDR1 SNHLY, CDR2 FYNNEI. The CDR3 totals 14 residues. The receptor was derived from an adult with an advanced solid tumor such as melanoma, head and neck, liver or kidney cancer. The chain employs TRBV2 and TRBJ2-3; no definite D call. Sequencing was performed on CD4+ or CD8+ T cells sorted from blood, taken in a trial of the OX40 agonist ivuxolimab. The DNA for the CDR3 is TGTGCCAGCAGTGAAAGGACGAGCACAGATACGCAGTATTTT. It is translated as CASSERTSTDTQYF.